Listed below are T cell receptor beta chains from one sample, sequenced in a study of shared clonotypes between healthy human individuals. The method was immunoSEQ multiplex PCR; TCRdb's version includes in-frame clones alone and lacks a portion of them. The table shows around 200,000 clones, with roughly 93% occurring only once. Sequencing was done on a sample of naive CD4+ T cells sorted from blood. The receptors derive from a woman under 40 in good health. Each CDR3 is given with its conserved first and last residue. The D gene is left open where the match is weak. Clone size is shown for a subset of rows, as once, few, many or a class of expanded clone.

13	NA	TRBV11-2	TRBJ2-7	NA	CASSSTHSYEQYF	TGTGCCAGCAGCTCAACTCACTCCTACGAGCAGTACTTC
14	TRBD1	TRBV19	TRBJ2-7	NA	CASSIRGRNNEQYF	TGTGCCAGTAGTATAAGGGGGCGTAATAACGAGCAGTACTTC
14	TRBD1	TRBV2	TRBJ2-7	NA	CASRVGTGSGEQYF	TGTGCCAGCAGGGTCGGGACAGGGTCTGGCGAGCAGTACTTC
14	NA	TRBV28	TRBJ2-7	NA	CASSFSTATYEQYF	TGTGCCAGCAGTTTTAGCACGGCAACCTACGAGCAGTACTTC
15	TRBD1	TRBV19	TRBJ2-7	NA	CASRLQGASAYEQYF	TGTGCCAGTAGGCTACAGGGGGCGTCAGCCTACGAGCAGTACTTC
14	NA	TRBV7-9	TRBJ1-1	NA	CASTPPGAHTEAFF	TGTGCCAGCACCCCCCCAGGGGCTCACACTGAAGCTTTCTTT
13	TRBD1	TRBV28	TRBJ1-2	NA	CASSSDRAYGYTF	TGTGCCAGCAGTTCGGACAGGGCCTATGGCTACACCTTC
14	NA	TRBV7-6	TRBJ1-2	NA	CASSLGGGGEGYTF	TGTGCCAGCAGCTTAGGGGGCGGGGGCGAGGGCTACACCTTC
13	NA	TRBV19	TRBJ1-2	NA	CASSMGRNYGYTF	TGTGCCAGTAGTATGGGGAGAAACTATGGCTACACCTTC
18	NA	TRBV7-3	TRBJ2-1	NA	CASSRGLGPTLSYNEQFF	TGTGCCAGCAGCCGGGGACTCGGACCCACTCTCTCCTACAATGAGCAGTTCTTC
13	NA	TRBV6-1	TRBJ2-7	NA	CASSEANGYEQYF	TGTGCCAGCAGTGAAGCGAACGGCTACGAGCAGTACTTC
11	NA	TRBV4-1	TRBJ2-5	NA	CASSQEQTQYF	TGCGCCAGCAGCCAAGAACAGACCCAGTACTTC
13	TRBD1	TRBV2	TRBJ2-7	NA	CASSEWTGGEQYF	TGTGCCAGCAGTGAATGGACAGGGGGCGAGCAGTACTTC
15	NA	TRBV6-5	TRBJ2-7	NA	CASSYSGSRDSEQYF	TGTGCCAGCAGTTACTCCGGGAGCCGGGACTCCGAGCAGTACTTC
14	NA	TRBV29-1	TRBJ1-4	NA	CSVEEVQGLGKLFF	TGCAGCGTTGAAGAAGTACAGGGCTTGGGAAAACTGTTTTTT
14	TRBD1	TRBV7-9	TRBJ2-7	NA	CASSLGRQGYEQYF	TGTGCCAGCAGCCTGGGGAGACAGGGCTACGAGCAGTACTTC
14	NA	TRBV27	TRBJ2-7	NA	CASSLGHFAYEQYF	TGTGCCAGCAGTCTCGGACACTTCGCCTACGAGCAGTACTTC
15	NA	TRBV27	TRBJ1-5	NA	CASSLGPGLNQPQHF	TGTGCCAGCAGTTTAGGTCCAGGGCTTAATCAGCCCCAGCATTTT
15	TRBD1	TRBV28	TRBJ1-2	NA	CASSFTSGQDYGYTF	TGTGCCAGCAGTTTCACCTCCGGACAGGACTATGGCTACACCTTC
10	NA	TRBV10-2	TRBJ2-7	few	CASSGQRQYF	TGCGCCAGCAGTGGGCAACGGCAGTACTTC
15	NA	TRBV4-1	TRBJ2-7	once	CASSQGELKHYEQYF	TGCGCCAGCAGCCAAGGGGAACTCAAACACTACGAGCAGTACTTC
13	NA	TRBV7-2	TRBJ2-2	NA	CASSLWGPGELFF	TGTGCCAGCAGCTTATGGGGGCCCGGGGAGCTGTTTTTT
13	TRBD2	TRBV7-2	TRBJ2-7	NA	CASSLFSRALADF	TGTGCCAGCAGCTTATTTTCCAGGGCACTAGCGGATTTC
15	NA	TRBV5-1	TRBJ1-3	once	CASSVERSSGNTIYF	TGCGCCAGCAGCGTCGAAAGGTCCTCTGGAAACACCATATATTTT
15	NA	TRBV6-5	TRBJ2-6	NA	CASSPRYSGANVLTF	TGTGCCAGCAGTCCCCGTTACTCTGGGGCCAACGTCCTGACTTTC
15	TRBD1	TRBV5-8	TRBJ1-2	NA	CASELPGQGFYGYTF	TGTGCCAGCGAATTACCGGGACAGGGGTTCTATGGCTACACCTTC
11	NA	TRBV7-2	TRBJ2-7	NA	CASSDYYEQYF	TGTGCCAGCAGCGACTACTACGAGCAGTACTTC
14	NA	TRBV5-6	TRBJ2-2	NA	CASSFQENTGELFF	TGTGCCAGCAGCTTTCAGGAGAACACCGGGGAGCTGTTTTTT
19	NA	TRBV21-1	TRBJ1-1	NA	CASSKLSGGGVRFRAEAFF	TGTGCCAGCAGCAAGTTGTCTGGAGGGGGCGTACGTTTCAGGGCTGAAGCTTTCTTT
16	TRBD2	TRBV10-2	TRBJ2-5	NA	CASSEASGWGQETQYF	TGCGCCAGCAGTGAAGCTAGCGGGTGGGGGCAAGAGACCCAGTACTTC
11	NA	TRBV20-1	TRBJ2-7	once	CSARENYEQYF	TGCAGTGCTAGAGAAAACTACGAGCAGTACTTC
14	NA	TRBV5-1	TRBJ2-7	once	CASSLGGPGYEQYF	TGCGCCAGCAGCCTGGGGGGGCCTGGGTACGAGCAGTACTTC
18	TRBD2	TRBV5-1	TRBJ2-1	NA	CASSLVWAGGPLYNEQFF	TGCGCCAGCAGCTTGGTGTGGGCGGGAGGGCCTTTATACAATGAGCAGTTCTTC
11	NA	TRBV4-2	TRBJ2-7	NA	CASSNAYEQYF	TGTGCCAGCAGCAACGCCTACGAGCAGTACTTC
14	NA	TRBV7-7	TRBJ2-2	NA	CASSLRLEAGELFF	TGTGCCAGCAGCTTAAGGCTCGAGGCCGGGGAGCTGTTTTTT